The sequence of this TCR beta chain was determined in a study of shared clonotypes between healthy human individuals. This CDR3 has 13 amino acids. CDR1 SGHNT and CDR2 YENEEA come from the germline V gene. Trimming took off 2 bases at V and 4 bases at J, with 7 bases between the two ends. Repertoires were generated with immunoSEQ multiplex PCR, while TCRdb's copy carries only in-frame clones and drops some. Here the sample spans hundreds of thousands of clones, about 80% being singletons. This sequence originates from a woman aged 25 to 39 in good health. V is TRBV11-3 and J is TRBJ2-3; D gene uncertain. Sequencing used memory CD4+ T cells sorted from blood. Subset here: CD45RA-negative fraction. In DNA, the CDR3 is TGTGCCAGCAGCTTAAACGCGGCAGATACGCAGTATTTT. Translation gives CASSLNAADTQYF.